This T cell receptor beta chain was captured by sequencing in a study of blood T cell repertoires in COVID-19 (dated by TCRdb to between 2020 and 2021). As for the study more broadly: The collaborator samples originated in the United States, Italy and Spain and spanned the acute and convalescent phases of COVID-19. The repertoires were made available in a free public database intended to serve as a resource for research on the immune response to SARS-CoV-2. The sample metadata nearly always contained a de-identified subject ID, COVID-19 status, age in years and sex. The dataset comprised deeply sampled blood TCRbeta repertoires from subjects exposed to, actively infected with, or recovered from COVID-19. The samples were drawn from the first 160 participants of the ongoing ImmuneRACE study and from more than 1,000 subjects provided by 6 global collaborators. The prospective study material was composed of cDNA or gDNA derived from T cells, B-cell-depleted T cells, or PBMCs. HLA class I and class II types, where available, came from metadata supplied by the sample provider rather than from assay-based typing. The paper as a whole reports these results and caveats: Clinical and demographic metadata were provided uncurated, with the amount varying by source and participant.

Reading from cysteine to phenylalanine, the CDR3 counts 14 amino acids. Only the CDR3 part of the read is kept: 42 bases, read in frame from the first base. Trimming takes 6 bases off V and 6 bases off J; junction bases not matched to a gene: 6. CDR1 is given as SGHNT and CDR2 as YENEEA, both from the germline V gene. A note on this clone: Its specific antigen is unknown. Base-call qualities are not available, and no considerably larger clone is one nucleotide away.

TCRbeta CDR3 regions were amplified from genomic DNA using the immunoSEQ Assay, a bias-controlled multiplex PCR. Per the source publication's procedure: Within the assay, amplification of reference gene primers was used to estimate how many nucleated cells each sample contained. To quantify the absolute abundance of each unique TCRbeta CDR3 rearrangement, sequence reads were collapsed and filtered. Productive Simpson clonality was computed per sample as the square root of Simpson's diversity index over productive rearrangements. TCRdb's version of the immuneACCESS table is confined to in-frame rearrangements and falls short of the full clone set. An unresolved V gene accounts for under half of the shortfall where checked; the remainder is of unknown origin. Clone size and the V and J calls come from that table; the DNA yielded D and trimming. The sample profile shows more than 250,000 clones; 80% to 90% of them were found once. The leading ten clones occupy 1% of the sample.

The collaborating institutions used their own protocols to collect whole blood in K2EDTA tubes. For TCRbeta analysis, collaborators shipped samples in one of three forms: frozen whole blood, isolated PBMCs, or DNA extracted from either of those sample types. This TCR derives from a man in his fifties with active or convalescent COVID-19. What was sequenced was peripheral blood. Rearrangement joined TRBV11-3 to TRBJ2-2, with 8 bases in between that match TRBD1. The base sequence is TGTGCCAGCAGTACAGGGGGTAGAGCCGGGGAGCTGTTTTTT. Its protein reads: CASSTGGRAGELFF. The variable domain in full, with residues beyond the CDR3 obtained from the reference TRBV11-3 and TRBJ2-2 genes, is EAGVVQSPRYKIIEKKQPVAFWCNPISGHNTLYWYLQNLGQGPELLIRYENEEAVDDSQLPKDRFSAERLKGVDSTLKIQPAELGDSAVYLCASSTGGRAGELFFGEGSRLTVL.